One and the same sample provided the 27 T cell receptor beta chains below, sequenced in a study of graft-versus-host responses after intestinal transplantation. No antigens are known for them. Profiling relied on immunoSEQ multiplex PCR, and the TCRdb table lists in-frame clones only, not all of them. This repertoire shows about 100,000 clones, roughly 87% found once; its top ten account for roughly 0.9%. The sample was unstimulated CD4+ T cells sorted from spleen or lymph node cells, taken before intestinal transplant. The receptors were sampled from a human donor who received an intestinal transplant.

The chain has TRBV10-2 and TRBJ2-6; a weak D match, TRBD2 (7 bases). This CDR3 contains 16 residues. Germline V CDR1 and CDR2: WSHSY, SAAADI. Trimming stripped 8 bases from V and 2 bases from J, with 16 bases between. CDR3 region: CASSPGGGTGANVLTF. The DNA for the CDR3 is TGCGCCAGCTCCCCGGGGGGCGGGACTGGGGCCAACGTCCTGACTTTC.

V usage is TRBV18 and J usage is TRBJ2-5; 7 bases match TRBD1. The CDR3 totals 15 residues. CDR1 and CDR2 (germline): KGHSH, LQKENI. The V and J ends lost 6 bases and 2 bases, in that order; junction bases with no gene match: 9. The CDR3 protein is CASSAGQVNQETQYF. DNA for the CDR3: TGTGCCAGCTCGGCAGGACAGGTCAATCAAGAGACCCAGTACTTC.

This clone has a handful of counts. The chain uses TRBV10-3 and TRBJ2-7; D gene unclear. The CDR3 has 13 amino acids. Germline V lookup: CDR1 ENHRY, CDR2 SYGVKD. V was trimmed by 7 bases and J by 3 bases, leaving 13 bases between them. The CDR3 region has the DNA TGTGCCATCACCTCGGGTCGCGACTACGAGCAGTACTTC. It is translated as CAITSGRDYEQYF.

This chain links TRBV10-2 with TRBJ1-2; 8 nucleotides align to TRBD1. The CDR3 is made up of 14 amino acids. Losses at the gene ends were 0 bases for V and 7 bases for J; bases not matched to a gene: 4. In germline, CDR1 is WSHSY, CDR2 SAAADI. The CDR3 here is CASSESGTGGGYTF. CDR3 in DNA: TGCGCCAGCAGTGAGTCGGGAACAGGGGGTGGCTACACCTTC.

The V and J genes are TRBV9 and TRBJ2-7; TRBD2 is a possible D gene (6 bases). The ends were cut back, 4 bases at V and 0 bases at J, with 14 bases in the middle. The V gene's germline CDR1 is SGDLS and CDR2 YYNGEE. The CDR3 is made up of 15 amino acids. This CDR3 reads CASSPRGKDSYEQYF. The DNA for the CDR3 is TGTGCCAGCAGCCCCCGGGGGAAGGACTCCTACGAGCAGTACTTC.

The gene calls are TRBV6-6 and TRBJ1-1; possibly TRBD1 for D (5 bases). CDR1 and CDR2 from the germline V gene are MNHNY and SVGAGI (reference sequence). This CDR3 region has 14 residues. V lost 0 bases to trimming and J lost 4 bases, with 9 bases between them. This chain's CDR3 is CASSYSRTITEAFF. CDR3 DNA: TGTGCCAGCAGTTACTCAAGGACAATCACTGAAGCTTTCTTT.

The table lists this clone with a count of one. The chain employs TRBV5-1 and TRBJ2-7; D is undetermined. Per germline, CDR1 SGHRS and CDR2 YFSETQ. Trimming removed 1 base from V and 2 bases from J, with 13 bases in between. CDR3 length equals 15 residues. The CDR3 is CASSLSIQGTYEQYF. CDR3 sequence (DNA): TGCGCCAGCAGCTTGTCAATTCAAGGTACCTACGAGCAGTACTTC.

Details on this clone: One junction end does not reproduce the germline sequence, and a read error may be involved. This sequence joins TRBV14 and TRBJ1-2; tentatively, D is TRBD1 (5 bases). Germline CDR1 is SGHDN and CDR2 is FVKESK. This CDR3 has 13 residues. CDR3 in amino acids: CASSLFWGGSISF. In DNA form, the CDR3 reads TGTGCCAGCAGCCTCTTCTGGGGGGGGAGCATCTCCTTC.

The V call is TRBV11-2, the J call TRBJ2-7, with a weak D call TRBD1 (6 bases). There are 13 residues in the CDR3. Germline V gives CDR1 SGHAT, CDR2 FQNNGV. Trimming stripped 3 bases from V and 3 bases from J, with 9 bases between. DNA of the CDR3: TGTGCCAGCAGCTTGATACAGGGCTACGAGCAGTACTTC. Encoded protein: CASSLIQGYEQYF. The complete variable domain, with remaining parts taken from reference TRBV11-2 and TRBJ2-7, reads EAGVAQSPRYKIIEKRQSVAFWCNPISGHATLYWYQQILGQGPKLLIQFQNNGVVDDSQLPKDRFSAERLKGVDSTLKIQPAKLEDSAVYLCASSLIQGYEQYFGPGTRLTVT.

This rearrangement joins TRBV10-3 to TRBJ1-1; D gene uncertain. Between the trimmed V and J ends, which lost 2 bases and 2 bases, there was a span of 9 bases. Per germline, CDR1 ENHRY and CDR2 SYGVKD. The CDR3 contains 14 residues. CDR3 DNA sequence: TGTGCCATCAGTGAGAGGGAAGGAAACACTGAAGCTTTCTTT. As protein: CAISEREGNTEAFF.

The V gene is TRBV18, the J gene TRBJ2-7; D may be TRBD2 (6 bases). This CDR3 spans 15 amino acids. Germline loops: CDR1 KGHSH, CDR2 LQKENI. V was pared by 4 bases and J by 2 bases, with 15 bases between. The CDR3 protein is CASSQRDSGPYEQYF. CDR3 DNA: TGTGCCAGCTCACAACGGGACTCAGGGCCCTACGAGCAGTACTTC.

The rearrangement joins TRBV7-9 to TRBJ1-2; D unresolved. Deletions cut 1 base from V and 4 bases from J, with 7 bases between. The CDR3 has 13 residues. Per the germline V gene, CDR1 is SEHNR and CDR2 is FQNEAQ (reference sequence). The CDR3 sequence is CASSLEQLYGYTF. CDR3 DNA: TGTGCCAGCAGCTTAGAACAGCTCTATGGCTACACCTTC.

The chain recombines TRBV5-1 with TRBJ2-2; 11 bases line up with TRBD2. CDR3 length equals 16 residues. The V gene's germline CDR1 is SGHRS and CDR2 YFSETQ. V shed 4 bases, J shed 5 bases, and the junction held 7 bases outside the gene matches. CDR3 protein: CASSPGTSGSTGELFF. CDR3 DNA sequence: TGCGCCAGCAGCCCCGGAACTAGCGGGAGTACCGGGGAGCTGTTTTTT.

V is TRBV6-5 and J is TRBJ1-1; D is unclear. The V end was cut by 2 bases, the J end by 1 base, with 11 bases between. This CDR3 is 15 amino acids long. Germline V gene lookup returns CDR1 MNHEY and CDR2 SVGAGI. The CDR3 DNA reads as TGTGCCAGCAGTTACCGTGGGGTAACGAACACTGAAGCTTTCTTT. This translates into CASSYRGVTNTEAFF.

J is TRBJ1-1 and V is TRBV28; unclear D gene. V was cut by 7 bases and J by 1 base, with 19 bases left in between. Per germline, CDR1 MDHEN and CDR2 SYDVKM. The CDR3 runs 16 residues. The DNA for the CDR3 is TGTGCCAGCATCCCTCCAGGCTTACTGGCGAACACTGAAGCTTTCTTT. Translating it yields CASIPPGLLANTEAFF.

This clone was seen a single time. The genes are TRBV14 and TRBJ2-7; maybe TRBD1 (5 bases). V shed 3 bases and J shed 2 bases, with 11 bases lying between them. The CDR3 runs 14 residues. Per the germline V gene, CDR1 is SGHDN and CDR2 is FVKESK. The CDR3 nucleotides read TGTGCCAGCAGCCATCAAAGACAGACCTACGAGCAGTACTTC. It translates to CASSHQRQTYEQYF.

V and J are TRBV9 and TRBJ2-1, with D possibly matching TRBD1 (5 bases). Germline lookup yields CDR1 SGDLS and CDR2 YYNGEE. This CDR3 has 16 residues. V dropped 1 base and J dropped 2 bases, with 13 bases sitting between them. The CDR3 region is CASSVLGWGTYNEQFF. In DNA, the CDR3 is TGTGCCAGCAGCGTACTTGGGTGGGGCACCTACAATGAGCAGTTCTTC.

A single count supports this clone. The J gene is TRBJ2-3, the V gene TRBV7-9; 7 bases fit TRBD1. The J segment lost 6 bases and the V segment lost 5 bases, leaving 8 bases of the junction unmatched. Germline lookup yields CDR1 SEHNR and CDR2 FQNEAQ (reference sequence). The CDR3 totals 14 residues. In nucleotides, the CDR3 is TGTGCCAGCAGCCCTGGACAGGCCAGGGATACGCAGTATTTT. As protein: CASSPGQARDTQYF.

The chain links TRBV29-1 to TRBJ2-5; 7 bases are shared with TRBD1. The CDR3 extends over 13 amino acids. Trimming removed 4 bases from V and 10 bases from J; junction bases left unmatched: 12. From germline, CDR1 is SQVTM and CDR2 ANQGSEA. As DNA, the CDR3 is TGCAGCGTTGGGGACAGAGGGCACGGGTTCCAGTACTTC. It specifies CSVGDRGHGFQYF.

The chain recombines TRBV4-2 with TRBJ2-3, with D perhaps TRBD1 or TRBD2 (5 bases each). The V end was cut by 0 bases, the J end by 3 bases, with 13 bases between. This CDR3 contains 16 residues. CDR1 and CDR2 from the germline V gene are LGHNA and YNFKEQ. The CDR3 reads CASSQDKRDLTDTQYF. The CDR3 DNA reads TGTGCCAGCAGCCAAGATAAGAGGGACCTGACAGATACGCAGTATTTT.

This clone was recorded only once. The gene calls are TRBV28 and TRBJ2-1; 14 nucleotides match TRBD2. CDR3 length: 17 amino acids. The trim removed 10 bases at V and 6 bases at J, leaving 14 bases unmatched. Germline-derived CDR1 and CDR2 are MDHEN and SYDVKM. The CDR3 sequence: CAITGLAGALQINEQFF. The CDR3 DNA reads TGTGCCATCACGGGACTAGCGGGAGCCCTACAAATCAATGAGCAGTTCTTC.

CDR3 in DNA: TGCGCCAGCAGCCAAGACGGGACAGGGGGGAGGGATACGCAGTATTTT. Protein sequence: CASSQDGTGGRDTQYF. The chain combines TRBV4-1 with TRBJ2-3, with 11 bases aligning to TRBD1. The CDR3 sequence is 16 residues long. The germline CDR1 and CDR2 sequences are MGHRA and YSYEKL. Trimming took 0 bases from V and 6 from J; bases not matched to a gene: 5.

The V and J genes are TRBV7-7 and TRBJ2-5; perhaps TRBD2 as D (6 bases). Trimming pared 1 base from V and 4 bases from J, leaving 13 bases between. The CDR3 has 15 residues. Germline CDR1 SSHAT, CDR2 FNYEAQ (reference sequence). CDR3 sequence: CASSLDSGRGETQYF. CDR3 sequence (DNA): TGTGCCAGCAGCTTAGATAGCGGTAGAGGAGAGACCCAGTACTTC.

V usage is TRBV5-1 and J usage is TRBJ2-5; TRBD2 aligns across 9 bases. With 7 bases clipped from V and 4 bases from J, the junction kept 5 bases outside the gene matches. CDR3 length: 13 residues. Germline CDR1 and CDR2: SGHRS and YFSETQ. The CDR3 reads CASGLAGAETQYF. The CDR3, as DNA: TGCGCCAGCGGATTAGCGGGAGCAGAGACCCAGTACTTC.

The gene calls are TRBV10-2 and TRBJ2-1; TRBD1 agrees at 7 bases. Germline CDR1 reads WSHSY; CDR2 reads SAAADI. The CDR3 extends over 15 amino acids. V was clipped by 6 bases and J by 5 bases; unmatched bases: 10. The chain's CDR3 is CASRMTGIVNNEQFF. In nucleotides, the CDR3 is TGCGCCAGCAGGATGACAGGGATTGTTAACAATGAGCAGTTCTTC.

The V gene is TRBV5-1, the J gene TRBJ2-5; 10 bases line up with TRBD1. CDR1 is SGHRS, CDR2 YFSETQ, per germline. V shed 5 bases, J shed 1 base, and the junction held 5 bases outside the gene matches. The CDR3 runs 15 residues. Written as DNA, the CDR3 is TGCGCCAGCAGTCAGAGGACAGGGGGCCAAGAGACCCAGTACTTC. Translating gives CASSQRTGGQETQYF.

This chain uses TRBV23-1 with TRBJ2-1; 8 nucleotides align to TRBD2. TRBV23-1 qualifies as an ORF whose function is uncertain. CDR3 length equals 20 residues. V dropped 1 base and J dropped 3; count of bases not matched to a gene: 17. The CDR3: CASSQFLNRERERGYNEQFF. CDR3 nucleotide sequence: TGCGCCAGCAGTCAATTTCTTAACAGGGAGCGGGAGAGGGGCTACAATGAGCAGTTCTTC.